This T cell receptor beta chain was sequenced for a study of blood T cell repertoires in COVID-19. Study summary: COVID-19 samples collected from the United States, Italy and Spain covered acute and convalescent phases.

With 3 bases clipped from V and 2 bases from J, the junction kept 4 bases outside the gene matches. The CDR3 loop spans 15 amino acids. The germline gives CDR1 SGDLS, CDR2 YYNGEE. As handled by the study authors: Reference gene primer amplification in the assay estimated nucleated cell counts. Assay used: immunoSEQ multiplex PCR; TCRdb lists only in-frame clones, some missing. Clone size and V and J calls were adopted from that table, with D and trimming inferred from the DNA. The repertoire holds about 130,000 clones, around 75% seen once, with approximately 5.2% in the top ten. Seattle patients were enrolled while actively infected and followed longitudinally.

Sequencing was performed on peripheral blood. The gene calls are TRBV9 and TRBJ1-3; 8 bases fit TRBD1. The TCR originated in a woman aged 70 to 79 with COVID-19, enrolled during active disease. Here the CDR3 DNA reads TGTGCCAGCAGCGCAGGGGGCAGCCCTGGAAACACCATATATTTT. It is translated as CASSAGGSPGNTIYF.